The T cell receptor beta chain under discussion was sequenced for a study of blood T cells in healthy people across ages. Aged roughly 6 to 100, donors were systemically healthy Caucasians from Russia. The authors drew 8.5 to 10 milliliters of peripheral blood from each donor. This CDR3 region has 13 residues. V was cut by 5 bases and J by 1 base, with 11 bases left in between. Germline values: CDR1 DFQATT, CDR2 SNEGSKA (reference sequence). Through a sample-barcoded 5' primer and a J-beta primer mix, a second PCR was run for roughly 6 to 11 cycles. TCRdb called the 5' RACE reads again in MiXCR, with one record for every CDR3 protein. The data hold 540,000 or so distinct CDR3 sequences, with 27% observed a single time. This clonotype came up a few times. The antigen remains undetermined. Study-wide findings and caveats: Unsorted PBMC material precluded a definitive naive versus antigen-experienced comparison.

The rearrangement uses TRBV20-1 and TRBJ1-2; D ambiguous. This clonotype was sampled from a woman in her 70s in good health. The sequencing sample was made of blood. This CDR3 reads CSAPSPRNYGYTF. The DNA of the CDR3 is TGCAGTGCTCCAAGCCCCCGTAACTATGGCTACACCTTC.